These T cell receptor beta chains were read from a single sample in a study of blood T cell repertoires in COVID-19. TCRdb keeps only in-frame clones here, not all; method: immunoSEQ multiplex PCR. Of roughly 250,000 clones in the sample, about 90% were seen once. Sequencing was done on a sample of peripheral blood. The source is a man under 40 with COVID-19, enrolled during active disease. CDR3s include the opening cysteine and the closing phenylalanine or tryptophan. A D gene is named only where the DNA matches it firmly. Size values are once, few and many counts, or a class for expanded clones, and some rows have none.

CDR3aa: CASSLEGGLGYTF
CDR3nt: TGCGCCAGCAGCTTGGAAGGAGGGCTTGGCTACACCTTC
v_gene: TRBV5-1
j_gene: TRBJ1-2
abundance: -
d_gene: -

CDR3aa: CASTASFDTEAFF
CDR3nt: TGTGCCAGCACCGCAAGCTTCGACACTGAAGCTTTCTTT
v_gene: TRBV2
j_gene: TRBJ1-1
abundance: -
d_gene: -

CDR3aa: CASSRGQGTDTQYF
CDR3nt: TGTGCCAGCAGCCGAGGACAGGGCACAGATACGCAGTATTTT
v_gene: TRBV5-6
j_gene: TRBJ2-3
abundance: -
d_gene: TRBD1

CDR3aa: CATGQVGGFYGYTF
CDR3nt: TGCGCCACCGGCCAAGTGGGGGGGTTCTATGGCTACACCTTC
v_gene: TRBV4-1
j_gene: TRBJ1-2
abundance: -
d_gene: -

CDR3aa: CASSYGTENYNEQFF
CDR3nt: TGTGCCAGCAGTTACGGGACAGAAAACTACAATGAGCAGTTCTTC
v_gene: TRBV27
j_gene: TRBJ2-1
abundance: -
d_gene: TRBD1

CDR3aa: CASSTPGRHEQYF
CDR3nt: TGTGCCAGCAGTACTCCCGGGAGGCACGAGCAGTACTTC
v_gene: TRBV6-1
j_gene: TRBJ2-7
abundance: -
d_gene: TRBD2

CDR3aa: CASSLRQRGTDTQYF
CDR3nt: TGTGCCAGCAGCTTGCGTCAGAGGGGCACAGATACGCAGTATTTT
v_gene: TRBV5-6
j_gene: TRBJ2-3
abundance: -
d_gene: -

CDR3aa: CASSQETSEQYEQYF
CDR3nt: TGCGCCAGCAGCCAAGAGACTAGTGAACAATACGAGCAGTACTTC
v_gene: TRBV4-1
j_gene: TRBJ2-7
abundance: -
d_gene: -

CDR3aa: CATSRDRGVGLYGYTF
CDR3nt: TGTGCCACCAGCAGAGATCGGGGAGTCGGGTTGTATGGCTACACCTTC
v_gene: TRBV15
j_gene: TRBJ1-2
abundance: -
d_gene: -

CDR3aa: CASSQGRSQWETQYF
CDR3nt: TGTGCCAGCAGTCAGGGGCGGAGTCAGTGGGAGACCCAGTACTTC
v_gene: TRBV2
j_gene: TRBJ2-5
abundance: -
d_gene: -

CDR3aa: CASRGQSMNTEAFF
CDR3nt: TGTGCCAGCAGGGGACAGTCCATGAACACTGAAGCTTTCTTT
v_gene: TRBV6-6
j_gene: TRBJ1-1
abundance: -
d_gene: TRBD1

CDR3aa: CASSLDRNQPQHF
CDR3nt: TGTGCCAGCAGCCTTGACAGGAATCAGCCCCAGCATTTT
v_gene: TRBV6-5
j_gene: TRBJ1-5
abundance: once
d_gene: -

CDR3aa: CAWSVSSRRSGANVLTF
CDR3nt: TGTGCCTGGAGTGTATCCTCTCGCCGGTCAGGGGCCAACGTCCTGACTTTC
v_gene: TRBV30
j_gene: TRBJ2-6
abundance: -
d_gene: -

CDR3aa: CASSLRDRNTGELFF
CDR3nt: TGTGCCAGCTCACTGAGGGACAGGAACACCGGGGAGCTGTTTTTT
v_gene: TRBV18
j_gene: TRBJ2-2
abundance: -
d_gene: TRBD1

CDR3aa: CASSVSGGHTYNEQFF
CDR3nt: TGTGCCAGCAGCGTATCGGGGGGGCACACCTACAATGAGCAGTTCTTC
v_gene: TRBV9
j_gene: TRBJ2-1
abundance: -
d_gene: TRBD2

CDR3aa: CASSNERSTDSPLHF
CDR3nt: TGTGCCAGCTCCAATGAGAGGAGTACGGATTCACCCCTCCACTTT
v_gene: TRBV2
j_gene: TRBJ1-6
abundance: -
d_gene: -